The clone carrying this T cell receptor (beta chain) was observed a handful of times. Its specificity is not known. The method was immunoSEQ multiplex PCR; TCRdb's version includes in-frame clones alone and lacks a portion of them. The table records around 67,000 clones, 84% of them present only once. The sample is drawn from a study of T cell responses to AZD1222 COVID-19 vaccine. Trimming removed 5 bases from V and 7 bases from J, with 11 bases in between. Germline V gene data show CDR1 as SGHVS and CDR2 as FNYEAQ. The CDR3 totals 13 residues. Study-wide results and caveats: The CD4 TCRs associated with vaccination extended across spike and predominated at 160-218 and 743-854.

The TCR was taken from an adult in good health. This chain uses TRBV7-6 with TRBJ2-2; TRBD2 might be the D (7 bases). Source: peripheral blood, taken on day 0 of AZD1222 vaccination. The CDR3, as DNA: TGTGCCAGCAGCCATAGGGGGGGCGGGGAGCTGTTTTTT. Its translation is CASSHRGGGELFF.